A selection of T cell receptor beta chains follows, all from one sample in a study of blood T cell repertoires in COVID-19. Measured with immunoSEQ multiplex PCR; TCRdb has only the in-frame clones, and not every one. The sample comprises some 180,000 clones, 80% of which are singletons, and around an eighth rests with the top ten. The sequenced sample was PBMCs or T cells enriched from blood (not recorded which). These receptors originate from a man in his fifties or sixties who had been exposed to COVID-19. Both conserved end residues are part of each CDR3. A D gene is named only where the DNA matches it firmly.

d_call j_call v_call cdr3_aa cdr3_nt
TRBD1 TRBJ2-3 TRBV6-2/TRBV6-3 CASSVGTASTDTQYF TGTGCCAGCAGTGTTGGGACAGCGAGCACAGATACGCAGTATTTT
. TRBJ1-5 TRBV30 CAWSGWRGSGSNQPQHF TGTGCCTGGAGTGGGTGGAGAGGGTCCGGTAGCAATCAGCCCCAGCATTTT
TRBD1 TRBJ2-1 TRBV7-2 CASRQAGTGSNEQFF TGTGCCAGCAGACAAGCCGGGACAGGGTCCAATGAGCAGTTCTTC
. TRBJ2-1 TRBV27 CASSARVGEQFF TGTGCCAGCAGTGCCAGGGTTGGTGAGCAGTTCTTC
. TRBJ1-1 TRBV7-2 CASSLAEGSTEAFF TGTGCCAGCAGCTTAGCGGAAGGGAGCACTGAAGCTTTCTTT
TRBD2 TRBJ2-5 TRBV14 CASSQDLGRTSGRTQYF TGTGCCAGCAGCCAAGATCTCGGAAGGACTAGCGGGAGAACCCAGTACTTC
TRBD2 TRBJ2-3 TRBV28 CASSLAGGLGTDTQYF TGTGCCAGCAGTCTAGCGGGAGGGCTTGGCACAGATACGCAGTATTTT
TRBD1 TRBJ1-2 TRBV7-8 CASSLREDRGLGGYTF TGTGCCAGCAGCTTAAGAGAGGACAGGGGGCTCGGCGGCTACACCTTC
. TRBJ2-2 TRBV6-2/TRBV6-3 CASSYLGQNTGELFF TGTGCCAGCAGTTACCTGGGACAGAACACCGGGGAGCTGTTTTTT
TRBD1 TRBJ2-7 TRBV13 CASSLGQLYEQYF TGTGCCAGCAGCCTGGGACAGCTATACGAGCAGTACTTC
TRBD1 TRBJ2-1 TRBV7-2 CASSFGTVYNEQFF TGTGCCAGCAGCTTTGGGACAGTCTACAATGAGCAGTTCTTC